Included here is one T cell receptor beta chain sequence, with context. Over 18 months, lack of ophthalmopathy progression marked Graves' hyperthyroidism as stable. Diagnosis relied on clinical symptoms, serum thyroxine and TRAb, thyroid ultrasound and orbital computed tomography. Source material for PBMCs was over 8 ml fresh peripheral blood. The data originate from a study of T cells in Graves' hyperthyroidism and ophthalmopathy. Amplification yielded TCR beta CDR3 regions, with RNA transcripts as the source. HTBI primers drove first-round RT-PCR of the TCR CDR3. TCRdb itself ran the multiplex PCR reads through MiXCR, one entry per CDR3 protein. The sample carries around 580,000 distinct CDR3 sequences, around 15% recorded once. This CDR3 has 12 residues. Germline V CDR1 and CDR2: LNHDA, SQIVND (reference sequence). V was shortened by 10 bases and J by 3 bases, with 13 bases between the two germline ends.

This TCR was sampled from a woman between 18 and 29 years old with Graves' hyperthyroidism. Sequencing was carried out using blood. The rearrangement links TRBV19 to TRBJ2-7, with unresolved D. The CDR3 here is CATTRPGYEQYF. CDR3 sequence (DNA): TGTGCCACTACACGACCAGGCTACGAGCAGTACTTC.